This T cell receptor beta chain was identified in a study of response to subunit inactivated influenza vaccine. This clonotype was detected a few times. Its antigen is unidentified. Study conclusions and caveats: Researchers suggested that each seasonal influenza vaccination recruits few new T cells.

A single record per CDR3 protein comes from TCRdb applying MiXCR to the RT-PCR reads. Among more than 150,000 distinct CDR3 sequences listed, around 10% were seen once. This CDR3 contains 17 residues. Unmatched junction bases numbered 15, after V lost 4 bases and J lost 6 bases. The V gene's germline CDR1 is SGHDN and CDR2 FVKESK. The J gene is TRBJ1-1, the V gene TRBV14, with 9 nucleotides matching TRBD1. This sample comprised CD8+ T cells sorted from PBMCs, obtained 23 months after vaccination. The TCR originated in a man between 50 and 75 years old who received an inactivated influenza vaccine. CDR3 in DNA: TGTGCCAGCAGCCGAGTTTTCGGGACAGGGAGAACCGCTGAAGCTTTCTTT. This sequence encodes CASSRVFGTGRTAEAFF.